This is a list of T cell receptor beta chains from one sample in a study of blood T cell repertoires in COVID-19. Repertoires were generated with immunoSEQ multiplex PCR, while TCRdb's copy carries only in-frame clones and drops some. The profile shows approximately 270,000 clones, about 91% of them singletons. Sequenced: peripheral blood. The receptors stem from a woman aged 25-40 years with COVID-19, enrolled during active disease. CDR3s include the opening cysteine and the closing phenylalanine or tryptophan. Each record gives: J gene, D gene, clone size, V gene, CDR3 DNA, CDR3 protein. D genes are given only for firm matches. A clone size is listed for some rows: how often the clone was seen (once, few, many), or a class if it is expanded.

>TRBJ1-6|-|-|TRBV2
TGTGCCAGCAGCGGGTTGTGGGTCGTGGGTAATTCACCCCTCCACTTT
CASSGLWVVGNSPLHF
>TRBJ1-4|TRBD1|-|TRBV5-4
TGTGCCAGCAGCTTGGGCCTACAGGGGGCGGATGAAAAACTGTTTTTT
CASSLGLQGADEKLFF
>TRBJ1-2|TRBD1|few|TRBV18
TGTGCCAGCTCACCCTATGAGACAGGGCGAGCTAACTATGGCTACACCTTC
CASSPYETGRANYGYTF
>TRBJ2-3|TRBD2|-|TRBV4-2
TGTGCCAGCAGCCCAGTCCGGGGGGGGGTGGCAGATACGCAGTATTTT
CASSPVRGGVADTQYF
>TRBJ1-6|TRBD1|-|TRBV7-9
TGTGCCAGCAGCAAAGACAGGGATAATTCACCCCTCCACTTT
CASSKDRDNSPLHF
>TRBJ2-1|TRBD1|once|TRBV27
TGTGCCAGCAGTTTACGCCCTCCGACAGGGGGCTATTATGTCGGCTCCTACAATGAGCAGTTCTTC
CASSLRPPTGGYYVGSYNEQFF
>TRBJ2-2|TRBD2|-|TRBV10-3
TGTGCCATCAGTGGCACTAGCGGGGGGTTTAGCACCGGGGAGCTGTTTTTT
CAISGTSGGFSTGELFF
>TRBJ2-5|-|few|TRBV4-1
TGCGCCAGCAGCCAAGTGCCTAGAACGGCGGAGACCCAGTACTTC
CASSQVPRTAETQYF
>TRBJ1-3|TRBD1|-|TRBV19
TGTGCCAGTAGTCTTGGGGGACAGCAATATTTT
CASSLGGQQYF
>TRBJ1-4|-|-|TRBV19
TGTGCCAGTAGTATCGGGACAACAAATGAAAAACTGTTTTTT
CASSIGTTNEKLFF
>TRBJ2-6|-|few|TRBV28
TGTGCCAGCAGTTTGCCTACAGGGACTGGGGCCAACGTCCTGACTTTC
CASSLPTGTGANVLTF
>TRBJ2-6|-|-|TRBV6-2/TRBV6-3
TGTGCCAGCAGTTACCCTCCCCGACATACTGGGGCCAACGTCCTGACTTTC
CASSYPPRHTGANVLTF
>TRBJ1-1|-|-|TRBV4-2
TGTGCCAGCAGCCAGCGAGGGAACACTGAAGCTTTCTTT
CASSQRGNTEAFF
>TRBJ2-4|TRBD1|-|TRBV4-3
TGCGCCAGCAGCCGGCTCGATACAGGGGTCGTAGGAGCCAAAAACATTCAGTACTTC
CASSRLDTGVVGAKNIQYF
>TRBJ2-7|-|-|TRBV4-2
TGTGCCAGCAGAGGAGACTACGAGCAGTACTTC
CASRGDYEQYF